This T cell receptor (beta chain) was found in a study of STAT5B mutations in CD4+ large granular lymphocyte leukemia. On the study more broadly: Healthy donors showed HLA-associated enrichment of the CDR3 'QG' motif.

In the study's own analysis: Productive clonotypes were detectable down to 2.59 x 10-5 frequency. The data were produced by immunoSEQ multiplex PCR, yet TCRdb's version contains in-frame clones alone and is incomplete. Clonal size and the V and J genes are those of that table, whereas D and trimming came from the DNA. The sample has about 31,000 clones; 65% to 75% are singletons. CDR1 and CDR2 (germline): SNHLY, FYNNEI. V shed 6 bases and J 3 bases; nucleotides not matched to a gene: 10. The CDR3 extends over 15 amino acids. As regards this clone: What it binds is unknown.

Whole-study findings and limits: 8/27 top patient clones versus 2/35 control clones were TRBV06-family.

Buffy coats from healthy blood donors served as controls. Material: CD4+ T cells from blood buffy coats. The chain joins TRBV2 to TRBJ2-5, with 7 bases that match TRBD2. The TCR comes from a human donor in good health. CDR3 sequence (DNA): TGTGCCAGCAGGGCCCGGAGGGCGGGAGAAGAGACCCAGTACTTC. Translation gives CASRARRAGEETQYF. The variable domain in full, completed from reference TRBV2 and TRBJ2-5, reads EPEVTQTPSHQVTQMGQEVILRCVPISNHLYFYWYRQILGQKVEFLVSFYNNEISEKSEIFDDQFSVERPDGSNFTLKIRSTKLEDSAMYFCASRARRAGEETQYFGPGTRLLVL.